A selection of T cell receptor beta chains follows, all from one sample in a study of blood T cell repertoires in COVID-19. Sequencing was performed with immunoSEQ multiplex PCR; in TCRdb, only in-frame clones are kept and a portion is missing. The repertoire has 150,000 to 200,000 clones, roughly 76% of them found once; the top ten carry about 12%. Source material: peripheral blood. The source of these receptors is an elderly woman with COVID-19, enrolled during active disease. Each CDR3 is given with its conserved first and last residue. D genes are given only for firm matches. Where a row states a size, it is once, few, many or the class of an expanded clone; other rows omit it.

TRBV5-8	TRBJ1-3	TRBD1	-	CATSVGQGIVSGNTIYF	TGTGCCACCAGCGTGGGACAGGGGATTGTCTCTGGAAACACCATATATTTT
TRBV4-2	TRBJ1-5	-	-	CASSQTPTGTSNQPQHF	TGTGCCAGCAGCCAAACCCCGACAGGTACTAGCAATCAGCCCCAGCATTTT
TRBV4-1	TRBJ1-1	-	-	CASSQVLGVMNTEAFF	TGCGCCAGCAGCCAAGTATTAGGAGTCATGAACACTGAAGCTTTCTTT
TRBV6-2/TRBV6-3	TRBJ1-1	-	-	CASSYSPYRRWALNTEAFF	TGTGCCAGCAGTTACTCGCCCTACAGGCGCTGGGCACTGAACACTGAAGCTTTCTTT
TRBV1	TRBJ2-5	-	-	CTSSQDRPPQETQYF	TGCACCAGCAGCCAAGATCGTCCCCCCCAAGAGACCCAGTACTTC
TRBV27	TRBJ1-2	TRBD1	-	CASSLSRAGGASNYGYTF	TGTGCCAGCAGTTTATCGCGGGCAGGGGGCGCTTCAAACTATGGCTACACCTTC
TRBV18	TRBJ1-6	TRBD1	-	CASSPGQGLSPLHF	TGTGCCAGCTCACCGGGACAGGGACTTTCACCCCTCCACTTT
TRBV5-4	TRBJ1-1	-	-	CASSPVQGTNTEAFF	TGTGCCAGCAGCCCCGTACAGGGCACGAACACTGAAGCTTTCTTT
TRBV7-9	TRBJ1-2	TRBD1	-	CASSLDPGQGAHNYGYTF	TGTGCCAGCAGCTTAGACCCGGGACAGGGGGCCCACAACTATGGCTACACCTTC
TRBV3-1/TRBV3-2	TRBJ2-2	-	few	CASSQDGWGPGLFF	TGTGCCAGCAGCCAGGATGGATGGGGGCCTGGGCTGTTTTTT
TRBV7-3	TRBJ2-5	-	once	CASSRDKQETQYF	TGTGCCAGCAGCCGCGACAAGCAAGAGACCCAGTACTTC
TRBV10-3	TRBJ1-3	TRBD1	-	CAISESTGIKNTIYF	TGTGCCATCAGTGAGTCGACAGGGATAAAAAACACCATATATTTT
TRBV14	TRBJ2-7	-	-	CASSQDWQGEQYF	TGTGCCAGCAGCCAAGATTGGCAGGGGGAGCAGTACTTC
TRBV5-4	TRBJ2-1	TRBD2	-	CASSLARGGGSYNEQFF	TGTGCCAGCAGCTTGGCTCGCGGGGGGGGCTCCTACAATGAGCAGTTCTTC
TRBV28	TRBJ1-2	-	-	CASRVRGPHLTNYGYTF	TGTGCCAGCAGGGTCAGGGGACCCCACCTTACTAACTATGGCTACACCTTC
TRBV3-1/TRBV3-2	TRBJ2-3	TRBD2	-	CASSQLGGRSDTQYF	TGTGCCAGCAGCCAGTTGGGGGGGAGGTCAGATACGCAGTATTTT
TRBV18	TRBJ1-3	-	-	CASSPNRASTIYF	TGTGCCAGCTCACCGAACAGGGCAAGCACCATATATTTT
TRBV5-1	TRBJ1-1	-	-	CASSLTGIGTTEAFF	TGCGCCAGCAGCCTAACAGGGATCGGGACCACTGAAGCTTTCTTT
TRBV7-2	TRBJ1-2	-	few	CASSLVALGGYTF	TGTGCCAGCAGCTTAGTAGCGTTAGGAGGCTACACCTTC
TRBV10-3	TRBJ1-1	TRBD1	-	CAISEGQGIGAFF	TGTGCCATCAGTGAGGGACAGGGGATTGGGGCTTTCTTT
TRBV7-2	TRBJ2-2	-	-	CASSQRQGHTGELFF	TGTGCCAGCAGTCAGAGGCAGGGTCACACCGGGGAGCTGTTTTTT
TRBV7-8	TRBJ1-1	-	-	CASSATPRGTEAFF	TGTGCCAGCAGCGCGACCCCCCGGGGCACTGAAGCTTTCTTT
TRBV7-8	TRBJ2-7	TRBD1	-	CASSVRPGQGNEQYF	TGTGCCAGCAGCGTTAGGCCGGGACAGGGGAACGAGCAGTACTTC
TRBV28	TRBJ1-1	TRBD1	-	CASSFGTGGKNTEAFF	TGTGCCAGCAGTTTCGGGACAGGGGGCAAGAACACTGAAGCTTTCTTT
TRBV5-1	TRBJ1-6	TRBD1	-	CASSVQGATNSPLHF	TGCGCCAGCAGCGTTCAGGGGGCCACTAATTCACCCCTCCACTTT
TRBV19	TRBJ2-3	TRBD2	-	CASSSGGGSTDTQYF	TGTGCCAGTAGTAGTGGCGGGGGAAGCACAGATACGCAGTATTTT
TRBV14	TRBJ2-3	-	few	CASSPSTGVDTQYF	TGTGCCAGCAGCCCAAGTACGGGGGTTGATACGCAGTATTTT
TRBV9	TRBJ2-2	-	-	CASSVGGPGGELFF	TGTGCCAGCAGCGTCGGTGGCCCGGGCGGGGAGCTGTTTTTT
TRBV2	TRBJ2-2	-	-	CASSGVPRGTGELFF	TGTGCCAGCAGTGGCGTTCCCCGAGGAACCGGGGAGCTGTTTTTT